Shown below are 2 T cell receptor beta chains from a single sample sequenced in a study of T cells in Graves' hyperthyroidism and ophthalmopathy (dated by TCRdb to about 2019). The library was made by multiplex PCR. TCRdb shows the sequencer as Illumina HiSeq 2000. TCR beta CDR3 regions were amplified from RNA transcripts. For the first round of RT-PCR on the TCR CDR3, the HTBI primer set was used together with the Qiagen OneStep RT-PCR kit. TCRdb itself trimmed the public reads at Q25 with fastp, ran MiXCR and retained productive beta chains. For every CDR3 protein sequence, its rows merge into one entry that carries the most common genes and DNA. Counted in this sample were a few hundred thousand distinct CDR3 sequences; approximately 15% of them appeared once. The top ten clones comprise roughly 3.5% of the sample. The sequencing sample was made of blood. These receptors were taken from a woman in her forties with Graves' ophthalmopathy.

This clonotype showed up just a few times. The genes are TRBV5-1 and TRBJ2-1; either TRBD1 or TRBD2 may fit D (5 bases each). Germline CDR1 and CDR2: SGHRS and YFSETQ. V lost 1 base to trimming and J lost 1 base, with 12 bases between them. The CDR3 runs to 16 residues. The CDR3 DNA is TGCGCCAGCAGCTTGTTCGGGGCTGAATCCTACAATGAGCAGTTCTTC. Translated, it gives CASSLFGAESYNEQFF.

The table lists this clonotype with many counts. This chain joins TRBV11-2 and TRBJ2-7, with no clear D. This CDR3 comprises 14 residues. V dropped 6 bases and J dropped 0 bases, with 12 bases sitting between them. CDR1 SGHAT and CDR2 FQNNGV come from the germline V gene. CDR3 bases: TGTGCCAGCAGTTCAGTCACGGGCTCCTACGAGCAGTACTTC. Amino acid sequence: CASSSVTGSYEQYF.